A single sample gave rise to the 27 T cell receptor beta chains below, sequenced in a study of blood T cells in healthy people across ages. Then a second PCR, running about 7 to 11 cycles, was carried out with a sample-barcoded 5' primer and a J-beta primer mix. One entry per CDR3 protein results from TCRdb running MiXCR on the 5' RACE reads. The sample carries about 670,000 distinct CDR3 sequences, approximately 40% recorded once. What was sequenced was blood. The receptors were gathered from a man older than 75 in good health.

Only a few counts were recorded for this clonotype. This sequence joins TRBV7-2 and TRBJ2-4; no clear D. V was clipped by 3 bases and J by 3 bases, with 6 bases between them. CDR3 size: 13 residues. Germline CDR1 SGHTA, CDR2 FQGNSA. CDR3 sequence reads: CASSFSFKNIQYF. For the CDR3, the DNA is TGTGCCAGCAGCTTTAGTTTCAAAAACATTCAGTACTTC. Full variable domain (rest looked up from reference TRBV7-2 and TRBJ2-4): GAGVSQSPSNKVTEKGKDVELRCDPISGHTALYWYRQSLGQGLEFLIYFQGNSAPDKSGLPSDRFSAERTGGSVSTLTIQRTQQEDSAVYLCASSFSFKNIQYFGAGTRLSVL.

V gene TRBV15 combines with J gene TRBJ1-2; D is unresolved. The CDR3 runs 15 residues. Germline-derived CDR1 and CDR2 are LNHNV and YYDKDF (reference sequence). Trimming left V 0 bases short and J 8 bases short, with 16 bases between. The CDR3 sequence: CATSREAHSRGGYTF. The CDR3 nucleotides are TGTGCCACCAGCAGAGAAGCGCACTCCCGGGGAGGCTACACCTTC. Together with reference TRBV15 and TRBJ1-2, the CDR3 gives the full variable domain: DAMVIQNPRYQVTQFGKPVTLSCSQTLNHNVMYWYQQKSSQAPKLLFHYYDKDFNNEADTPDNFQSRRPNTSFCFLDIRSPGLGDTAMYLCATSREAHSRGGYTFGSGTRLTVV.

A remark on this clonotype: This may arise from a read error, as a much more abundant clone is one base away. V and J are TRBV20-1 and TRBJ1-1; D possibly corresponds to TRBD1 (6 bases). The CDR3 totals 15 residues. V was clipped by 2 bases and J by 6 bases, with 19 bases between them. Germline values: CDR1 DFQATT, CDR2 SNEGSKA (reference sequence). CDR3 protein: CSARPPRSGEAEAFF. For the CDR3, the DNA is TGCAGTGCTAGACCCCCTCGGTCAGGGGAGGCTGAAGCTTTCTTT.

The CDR3 protein is CASRDYGNEQFF. DNA for the CDR3: TGTGCCAGCAGAGACTATGGCAATGAGCAGTTCTTC. The chain has TRBV2 and TRBJ2-1; maybe TRBD2 (5 bases). CDR1 and CDR2 (germline): SNHLY, FYNNEI. The CDR3 covers 12 residues. Trimming pared 6 bases from V and 6 bases from J, leaving 9 bases between. The full variable domain, completed using reference TRBV2 and TRBJ2-1, is EPEVTQTPSHQVTQMGQEVILRCVPISNHLYFYWYRQILGQKVEFLVSFYNNEISEKSEIFDDQFSVERPDGSNFTLKIRSTKLEDSAMYFCASRDYGNEQFFGPGTRLTVL.

The rearrangement joins TRBV14 to TRBJ2-7; the match to TRBD2 covers 8 bases. The CDR3 loop spans 16 amino acids. V lost 4 bases to trimming and J lost 9 bases; unmatched junction nucleotides: 17. Germline V gene lookup returns CDR1 SGHDN and CDR2 FVKESK. The DNA for the CDR3 is TGTGCCAGCAGCCCCAATCGGGGGGGCAAAAATCAAGGGCAGTACTTC. This translates into CASSPNRGGKNQGQYF.

The V gene is TRBV4-1, the J gene TRBJ1-1, with a weak D call TRBD1 (5 bases). Germline CDR1 MGHRA, CDR2 YSYEKL. The CDR3 is made up of 15 amino acids. V was clipped by 0 bases and J by 3 bases, with 11 bases between them. CDR3 coding DNA: TGCGCCAGCAGCCAAGAACACCTCAGGGACACTGAAGCTTTCTTT. Encoded protein: CASSQEHLRDTEAFF.

This clonotype was seen once. CDR3 region: CASSLRGGRNNEQFF. In nucleotides, the CDR3 is TGTGCCAGCAGTTTAAGAGGGGGCAGGAACAATGAGCAGTTCTTC. V usage is TRBV12-3 or TRBV12-4 and J usage is TRBJ2-1, with 7 bases identical to TRBD1. The CDR3 runs 15 residues. The ends lost 2 bases at V and 5 bases at J; junction bases unmatched: 6.

This clonotype has just a few counts. The CDR3 region is CSARAMGRRGDTEAFF. CDR3 nucleotides: TGCAGTGCTAGAGCCATGGGACGCCGGGGCGACACTGAAGCTTTCTTT. This sequence joins TRBV20-1 and TRBJ1-1, with D perhaps TRBD1 (5 bases). V dropped 1 base and J dropped 3 bases, with 18 bases sitting between them. The CDR3 covers 16 residues. The germline V gene encodes CDR1 DFQATT and CDR2 SNEGSKA (reference sequence).

This clonotype was counted only a few times. The chain links TRBV6-2 or TRBV6-3 to TRBJ2-3, with a weak D call TRBD2 (6 bases). CDR1 is MNHEY, CDR2 SVGEGT, per germline. V was shortened by 5 bases and J by 5 bases, with 14 bases between the two germline ends. The CDR3 is 14 residues long. The CDR3 region has the DNA TGTGCCAGCAGTGCCGGGACTCTAAAAGATACGCAGTATTTT. Residues: CASSAGTLKDTQYF.

The rearrangement uses TRBV3-1 and TRBJ2-5, with 7 bases that match TRBD1. Per germline, CDR1 LGHDT and CDR2 YNNKEL (reference sequence). J lost 13 bases, V lost 4 bases, and 6 bases had no gene match. The CDR3 spans 11 residues. DNA of the CDR3: TGTGCCAGCAGCCTACAGGGGTTAGTGTACTTC. Protein sequence: CASSLQGLVYF.

The chain combines TRBV13 with TRBJ2-1, with 11 bases lining up with TRBD2. Trimming at V came to 5 bases and at J to 5 bases, leaving 5 bases not matched to a gene. The CDR3 is 15 amino acids. From germline, CDR1 is PRHDT and CDR2 FYEKMQ (reference sequence). The DNA of the CDR3 is TGTGCCAGCAGCCCCCAGGGACTAGCGGACAATGAGCAGTTCTTC. The encoded protein is CASSPQGLADNEQFF.

The rearrangement joins TRBV7-2 to TRBJ2-2; D uncertain. V gave up 1 base and J gave up 1 base, with 10 bases separating them. Germline lookup yields CDR1 SGHTA and CDR2 FQGNSA. The CDR3 runs 16 residues. The CDR3 loop is CASSLVVAMNTGELFF. In DNA, the CDR3 is TGTGCCAGCAGCTTAGTCGTAGCTATGAACACCGGGGAGCTGTTTTTT.

This sequence joins TRBV5-1 and TRBJ1-6, with 10 bases that match TRBD1. Germline assignment: CDR1 SGHRS and CDR2 YFSETQ. Trimming took 4 bases from V and 9 from J; bases not matched to a gene: 7. The CDR3 runs to 15 residues. The CDR3 sequence is CASSTTTGGTSPLHF. The CDR3 coding sequence is TGCGCCAGCAGCACCACGACAGGGGGCACTTCACCCCTCCACTTT.

This clonotype came up many times. V usage is TRBV7-9 and J usage is TRBJ2-2; D remains unclear. Trimming removed 2 bases from V and 1 base from J, with 5 bases in between. Germline CDR1 reads SEHNR; CDR2 reads FQNEAQ (reference sequence). The CDR3 is made up of 14 amino acids. CDR3 amino acids: CASSLYGNTGELFF. The CDR3 region has the DNA TGTGCCAGCAGCTTATACGGGAACACCGGGGAGCTGTTTTTT.

On this clonotype: A much larger clone lies a single base off, so this may be a read error. The V gene is TRBV25-1, the J gene TRBJ1-2; weak D call: TRBD1 (5 bases). Germline CDR1 and CDR2: MGHDK and SYGVNS. This CDR3 is built from 12 residues. Between the trimmed V and J ends, which lost 4 bases and 7 bases, there was a span of 10 bases. The CDR3 region is CASSVYGGGYTF. The CDR3 nucleotides read TGTGCCAGCAGTGTATACGGGGGTGGCTACACCTTC.

V usage is TRBV7-2 and J usage is TRBJ2-3; 7 bases are a match to TRBD2. Germline CDR1 reads SGHTA; CDR2 reads FQGNSA. Trimming took 3 bases from V and 0 from J; bases not matched to a gene: 9. There are 17 residues in the CDR3. The CDR3 bases are TGTGCCAGCAGCTTTCTCGGGCGGGAGCGTAGCACAGATACGCAGTATTTT. Its translation: CASSFLGRERSTDTQYF.

This clonotype has ten or more counts. The chain couples TRBV20-1 to TRBJ2-5; TRBD1 matches at 7 bases. Unmatched junction bases numbered 2, after V lost 1 base and J lost 6 bases. This CDR3 is 12 amino acids long. Germline V gene sequence: CDR1 DFQATT, CDR2 SNEGSKA (reference sequence). Here the CDR3 reads CSARVTGQTQYF. In nucleotides, the CDR3 is TGCAGTGCTAGAGTGACAGGGCAGACCCAGTACTTC.

The CDR3 is CASSDRDRSETQYF. The CDR3 DNA is TGCGCCAGCAGCGACAGGGATAGGTCAGAGACCCAGTACTTC. The chain couples TRBV4-1 to TRBJ2-5; 7 bases are shared with TRBD1. Germline values: CDR1 MGHRA, CDR2 YSYEKL. V dropped 5 bases and J dropped 4; count of bases not matched to a gene: 7. The CDR3 is 14 residues long.

This clonotype was seen many times. The chain links TRBV29-1 to TRBJ1-4, with D possibly being TRBD1 (6 bases). The length of the CDR3 is 12 residues. Germline V lookup: CDR1 SQVTM, CDR2 ANQGSEA. Trimming pared 7 bases from V and 8 bases from J, leaving 14 bases between. The CDR3 loop reads CSEQGRLEKLFF. CDR3 sequence (DNA): TGCAGCGAACAGGGCCGCCTAGAAAAACTGTTTTTT.

This clonotype was recorded a few times. The J gene is TRBJ2-7, the V gene TRBV6-2 or TRBV6-3; no reliable D call. The CDR3 runs 15 residues. V was cut by 4 bases and J by 0 bases, with 13 bases left in between. CDR1 MNHEY and CDR2 SVGEGT come from the germline V gene. CDR3 bases: TGTGCCAGCAGTTCCCCCGGCGGAAGCTCCTACGAGCAGTACTTC. Residues: CASSSPGGSSYEQYF.

The table lists this clonotype with a few counts. This sequence joins TRBV5-1 and TRBJ2-2, with 8 bases aligning to TRBD2. CDR3 length: 17 amino acids. V dropped 2 bases and J dropped 4; count of bases not matched to a gene: 10. Germline values: CDR1 SGHRS, CDR2 YFSETQ. DNA for the CDR3: TGCGCCAGCAGCTTTGAACCGGGACTAGTGACCACCGGGGAGCTGTTTTTT. Translating gives CASSFEPGLVTTGELFF.

This clonotype was detected a few times. The rearrangement joins TRBV6-5 to TRBJ2-5; 9 nucleotides line up with TRBD1. CDR3 length: 14 residues. The J segment lost 5 bases and the V segment lost 2 bases, leaving 3 bases of the junction unmatched. CDR1 MNHEY and CDR2 SVGAGI come from the germline V gene. The CDR3 bases are TGTGCCAGCAGTTACCGGACAGGGGTCGAGACCCAGTACTTC. Protein product: CASSYRTGVETQYF.

The rearrangement links TRBV27 to TRBJ2-5; D may be TRBD1 (6 bases). This CDR3 is built from 19 residues. CDR1 and CDR2 (germline): MNHEY, SMNVEV (reference sequence). Between the trimmed V and J ends, which lost 0 bases and 1 base, there was a span of 21 bases. CDR3 amino acids: CASSLSGDIAQGFQETQYF. Written as DNA, the CDR3 is TGTGCCAGCAGTTTATCGGGGGACATCGCACAAGGCTTCCAAGAGACCCAGTACTTC.

This clonotype was detected a few times. The chain is built from TRBV6-5 and TRBJ1-1, with a tentative D call TRBD1 (5 bases). Per germline, CDR1 MNHEY and CDR2 SVGAGI. V was pared by 2 bases and J by 3 bases, with 10 bases between. This CDR3 region has 14 residues. The CDR3 spells CASSYEGSDTEAFF. CDR3 coding DNA: TGTGCCAGCAGTTACGAGGGGTCAGACACTGAAGCTTTCTTT.

On this clonotype: Sequence at one end of the junction differs from germline and may be a read error. The rearrangement links TRBV18 to TRBJ2-1; 7 nucleotides match TRBD1. The CDR3 totals 16 residues. Germline V lookup: CDR1 KGHSH, CDR2 LQKENI. CDR3: CTSSRDSQSSYNEQFF. CDR3 DNA sequence: TGTACCAGCTCACGGGACAGCCAAAGCTCCTACAATGAGCAGTTCTTC.

The chain joins TRBV6-2 or TRBV6-3 to TRBJ2-7, with TRBD1 identical over 7 bases. This CDR3 region has 15 residues. Germline V gives CDR1 MNHEY, CDR2 SVGEGT. V was pared by 5 bases and J by 2 bases, with 9 bases of the junction left unmatched. CDR3 sequence reads: CASSAPDRFTYEQYF. The CDR3 bases are TGTGCCAGCAGTGCCCCGGACAGGTTTACCTACGAGCAGTACTTC.

V gene TRBV6-6 combines with J gene TRBJ2-3; no firm D call. Trimming pared 6 bases from V and 0 bases from J, leaving 19 bases between. CDR1 is MNHNY, CDR2 SVGAGI, per germline (reference sequence). The CDR3 totals 17 residues. Here the CDR3 DNA reads TGTGCCAGCAGAAGAAAAAGCGCGGACGGAAGCACAGATACGCAGTATTTT. It codes for CASRRKSADGSTDTQYF.